This section outlines one TCR beta chain sequence together with its context. These data belong to a study of blood T cell repertoires in COVID-19. At the level of the study: Samples representing acute and convalescent COVID-19 were sourced from the United States, Italy and Spain. The analysed material was cDNA or gDNA that came from T cells, B-cell-depleted T cells, or PBMCs.

Germline CDR1 is SGHNT and CDR2 is YYREEE (reference sequence). CDR3 size: 15 residues. Trimming shortened V by 0 bases and J by 5 bases, and 13 bases separated the two germline ends. Original processing methods: Estimated nucleated cell counts came from reference gene primer amplification. Sequencing used immunoSEQ multiplex PCR; TCRdb keeps in-frame clones, though not all of them. V, J and clone size are taken as reported in that table, and D and trimming were inferred from the DNA itself. The repertoire holds about 87,000 clones, with approximately 89% as singletons. The sequence was collected from a human donor with acute or convalescent COVID-19. The donor label of this sample is uncertain. The J gene is TRBJ2-3, the V gene TRBV5-4; D might be TRBD2 (6 bases). Sequenced sample: peripheral blood. CDR3 in DNA: TGTGCCAGCAGCTTGGCCGCGGGGACGGGAGATACGCAGTATTTT. The encoded protein is CASSLAAGTGDTQYF. Full variable domain (outside the CDR3, taken from reference TRBV5-4 and TRBJ2-3): ETGVTQSPTHLIKTRGQQVTLRCSSQSGHNTVSWYQQALGQGPQFIFQYYREEENGRGNFPPRFSGLQFPNYSSELNVNALELDDSALYLCASSLAAGTGDTQYFGPGTRLTVL.